This is a list of T cell receptor beta chains from one sample in a study of CD8 T cells in Susac syndrome. MiXCR, applied by TCRdb to the immunoSEQ multiplex PCR reads, yields one record per CDR3 protein. The sample records 150,000 to 200,000 distinct CDR3 sequences, around 95% being singletons. Source material: CD4+ T cells from PBMCs. All receptors come from a human donor in good health. The CDR3 runs from the conserved cysteine through the conserved F or W. The D gene is left open where the match is weak. Where a row states a size, it is once, few, many or the class of an expanded clone; other rows omit it.

v_gene: TRBV28
abundance: -
d_gene: TRBD2
j_gene: TRBJ2-7
CDR3aa: CASRRPGTNYEQYF
CDR3nt: TGTGCCAGCAGACGTCCCGGGACTAACTACGAGCAGTACTTC

v_gene: TRBV29-1
abundance: -
d_gene: -
j_gene: TRBJ1-1
CDR3aa: CSVVGGAGAFF
CDR3nt: TGCAGCGTTGTGGGGGGCGCAGGAGCTTTCTTT

v_gene: TRBV29-1
abundance: -
d_gene: -
j_gene: TRBJ1-1
CDR3aa: CSVLGPDTEAFF
CDR3nt: TGCAGCGTTTTAGGGCCGGACACTGAAGCTTTCTTT

v_gene: TRBV7-9
abundance: -
d_gene: -
j_gene: TRBJ2-1
CDR3aa: CASSFHGRDEQFF
CDR3nt: TGTGCCAGCAGCTTTCATGGCAGGGATGAGCAGTTCTTC

v_gene: TRBV6-1
abundance: few
d_gene: -
j_gene: TRBJ1-2
CDR3aa: CASSLYGYSRDGYTF
CDR3nt: TGTGCCAGCAGCCTTTACGGTTATAGCAGGGACGGCTACACCTTC

v_gene: TRBV5-4
abundance: -
d_gene: -
j_gene: TRBJ1-6
CDR3aa: CASSPPTGTPLHF
CDR3nt: TGTGCCAGCAGCCCCCCCACGGGAACACCCCTCCACTTT

v_gene: TRBV7-2
abundance: -
d_gene: -
j_gene: TRBJ2-2
CDR3aa: CASSWAATGELFF
CDR3nt: TGTGCCAGCAGCTGGGCGGCCACCGGGGAGCTGTTTTTT

v_gene: TRBV6-2/TRBV6-3
abundance: -
d_gene: -
j_gene: TRBJ1-2
CDR3aa: CASTTGTTYGYTF
CDR3nt: TGTGCCAGCACTACGGGGACAACCTATGGCTACACCTTC

v_gene: TRBV29-1
abundance: once
d_gene: -
j_gene: TRBJ1-5
CDR3aa: CSVEGGRGQPQHF
CDR3nt: TGCAGCGTTGAGGGGGGGCGAGGTCAGCCCCAGCATTTT

v_gene: TRBV7-9
abundance: -
d_gene: TRBD2
j_gene: TRBJ2-3
CDR3aa: CASSPEGRGTQYF
CDR3nt: TGTGCCAGCAGCCCCGAAGGGCGGGGGACGCAGTATTTT

v_gene: TRBV30
abundance: once
d_gene: TRBD1
j_gene: TRBJ1-1
CDR3aa: CAWKLQGGNTEAFF
CDR3nt: TGTGCCTGGAAACTACAGGGGGGAAACACTGAAGCTTTCTTT

v_gene: TRBV7-8
abundance: -
d_gene: TRBD1
j_gene: TRBJ1-1
CDR3aa: CASSAGQGFTEAFF
CDR3nt: TGTGCCAGCAGCGCGGGACAGGGGTTCACTGAAGCTTTCTTT

v_gene: TRBV30
abundance: -
d_gene: -
j_gene: TRBJ2-1
CDR3aa: CAWSVGGHPKQFF
CDR3nt: TGTGCCTGGAGTGTTGGGGGACATCCCAAGCAGTTCTTC

v_gene: TRBV29-1
abundance: -
d_gene: -
j_gene: TRBJ1-2
CDR3aa: CSVDSWKNYGYTF
CDR3nt: TGCAGCGTTGATAGTTGGAAAAACTATGGCTACACCTTC

v_gene: TRBV14
abundance: -
d_gene: -
j_gene: TRBJ2-4
CDR3aa: CASSQVQRNIQYF
CDR3nt: TGTGCCAGCAGCCAGGTGCAGCGAAACATTCAGTACTTC

v_gene: TRBV30
abundance: -
d_gene: -
j_gene: TRBJ1-2
CDR3aa: CAWSRVVYGYTF
CDR3nt: TGTGCCTGGAGCAGGGTTGTCTATGGCTACACCTTC

v_gene: TRBV3-1
abundance: once
d_gene: TRBD1
j_gene: TRBJ2-7
CDR3aa: CASSPVGQGPYEQYF
CDR3nt: TGTGCCAGCAGCCCAGTGGGACAGGGGCCCTACGAGCAGTACTTC

v_gene: TRBV29-1
abundance: -
d_gene: TRBD1
j_gene: TRBJ2-1
CDR3aa: CSVKGTGQYNEQFF
CDR3nt: TGCAGCGTCAAAGGGACAGGGCAGTACAATGAGCAGTTCTTC

v_gene: TRBV7-2
abundance: -
d_gene: TRBD1
j_gene: TRBJ2-3
CDR3aa: CASSLQTGRGDTQYF
CDR3nt: TGTGCCAGCAGCTTACAGACAGGGCGCGGAGATACGCAGTATTTT

v_gene: TRBV19
abundance: -
d_gene: -
j_gene: TRBJ2-2
CDR3aa: CASTPAGRDTGELFF
CDR3nt: TGTGCCAGTACCCCCGCAGGACGGGACACCGGGGAGCTGTTTTTT

v_gene: TRBV12-3/TRBV12-4
abundance: -
d_gene: TRBD2
j_gene: TRBJ2-3
CDR3aa: CASSLSGGSDTQYF
CDR3nt: TGTGCCAGCAGTCTCAGCGGGGGGTCAGATACGCAGTATTTT

v_gene: TRBV12-3/TRBV12-4
abundance: -
d_gene: -
j_gene: TRBJ2-3
CDR3aa: CASRGTGSDTQYF
CDR3nt: TGTGCCAGCAGAGGGACCGGGTCTGATACGCAGTATTTT

v_gene: TRBV7-2
abundance: -
d_gene: -
j_gene: TRBJ2-3
CDR3aa: CASSDYYREGDTQYF
CDR3nt: TGTGCCAGCAGCGATTACTACAGGGAAGGAGATACGCAGTATTTT

v_gene: TRBV20-1
abundance: -
d_gene: -
j_gene: TRBJ1-5
CDR3aa: CSARDRQNSNQPQHF
CDR3nt: TGCAGTGCTAGAGATCGGCAGAATAGCAATCAGCCCCAGCATTTT

v_gene: TRBV7-9
abundance: once
d_gene: -
j_gene: TRBJ1-4
CDR3aa: CASSRTGGGEKLFF
CDR3nt: TGTGCCAGCAGCAGGACGGGAGGTGGTGAAAAACTGTTTTTT

v_gene: TRBV7-2
abundance: -
d_gene: -
j_gene: TRBJ2-3
CDR3aa: CASSSAVKDTQYF
CDR3nt: TGTGCCAGCAGCTCGGCAGTAAAGGATACGCAGTATTTT

v_gene: TRBV3-1
abundance: -
d_gene: -
j_gene: TRBJ1-6
CDR3aa: CASSQVGPLLHF
CDR3nt: TGTGCCAGCAGCCAAGTGGGACCCCTCCTCCACTTT

v_gene: TRBV9
abundance: -
d_gene: TRBD2
j_gene: TRBJ2-5
CDR3aa: CASSAVAGVETQYF
CDR3nt: TGTGCCAGCAGCGCCGTAGCGGGGGTAGAGACCCAGTACTTC

v_gene: TRBV28
abundance: -
d_gene: -
j_gene: TRBJ2-3
CDR3aa: CASSLLETGNTDTQYF
CDR3nt: TGTGCCAGCAGTTTACTAGAAACGGGAAACACAGATACGCAGTATTTT

v_gene: TRBV12-3/TRBV12-4
abundance: -
d_gene: -
j_gene: TRBJ1-2
CDR3aa: CASSPRISYGYTF
CDR3nt: TGTGCCAGCAGTCCCCGGATCAGCTATGGCTACACCTTC

v_gene: TRBV28
abundance: -
d_gene: TRBD1
j_gene: TRBJ1-4
CDR3aa: CASSTTGIGEKLFF
CDR3nt: TGTGCCAGCAGTACGACAGGGATAGGTGAAAAACTGTTTTTT

v_gene: TRBV7-3
abundance: -
d_gene: -
j_gene: TRBJ2-7
CDR3aa: CASSSGSAYEQYF
CDR3nt: TGTGCCAGCAGTTCGGGCTCAGCCTACGAGCAGTACTTC

v_gene: TRBV9
abundance: -
d_gene: TRBD2
j_gene: TRBJ2-7
CDR3aa: CASSVVPAGGIYEQYF
CDR3nt: TGTGCCAGCAGCGTAGTCCCGGCGGGGGGAATCTACGAGCAGTACTTC

v_gene: TRBV2
abundance: -
d_gene: -
j_gene: TRBJ2-1
CDR3aa: CASSYSDNEQFF
CDR3nt: TGTGCCAGCAGCTACTCCGACAATGAGCAGTTCTTC

v_gene: TRBV29-1
abundance: -
d_gene: -
j_gene: TRBJ2-6
CDR3aa: CSVELMSVSGPSSGANVLTF
CDR3nt: TGCAGCGTTGAATTAATGTCGGTTAGCGGACCGAGCTCTGGGGCCAACGTCCTGACTTTC

v_gene: TRBV7-3
abundance: -
d_gene: -
j_gene: TRBJ1-2
CDR3aa: CASSLDPLYGYTF
CDR3nt: TGTGCCAGCAGCTTAGACCCGCTCTATGGCTACACCTTC

v_gene: TRBV11-2
abundance: once
d_gene: TRBD1
j_gene: TRBJ1-1
CDR3aa: CAGGQARGTEAFF
CDR3nt: TGTGCCGGAGGACAGGCGAGGGGCACTGAAGCTTTCTTT

v_gene: TRBV9
abundance: -
d_gene: -
j_gene: TRBJ1-6
CDR3aa: CASSVSPDSYNSPLHF
CDR3nt: TGTGCCAGCAGCGTCTCTCCCGACTCCTATAATTCACCCCTCCACTTT

v_gene: TRBV27
abundance: few
d_gene: TRBD1
j_gene: TRBJ2-7
CDR3aa: CASRGTGSSYEQYF
CDR3nt: TGTGCCAGCAGGGGGACAGGGAGCTCCTACGAGCAGTACTTC

v_gene: TRBV4-2
abundance: -
d_gene: -
j_gene: TRBJ2-3
CDR3aa: CASSQAGSDTQYF
CDR3nt: TGTGCCAGCAGCCAAGCAGGTTCAGATACGCAGTATTTT

v_gene: TRBV20-1
abundance: -
d_gene: TRBD1
j_gene: TRBJ2-7
CDR3aa: CSARRTGTNEQYF
CDR3nt: TGCAGTGCTAGGAGGACAGGGACCAACGAGCAGTACTTC

v_gene: TRBV29-1
abundance: -
d_gene: -
j_gene: TRBJ1-1
CDR3aa: CSVVRIMNTEAFF
CDR3nt: TGCAGCGTTGTACGCATAATGAACACTGAAGCTTTCTTT

v_gene: TRBV9
abundance: -
d_gene: -
j_gene: TRBJ2-3
CDR3aa: CASSVDAFTDTQYF
CDR3nt: TGTGCCAGCAGCGTAGATGCATTCACAGATACGCAGTATTTT

v_gene: TRBV3-1
abundance: -
d_gene: -
j_gene: TRBJ1-1
CDR3aa: CASSQQRASEAFF
CDR3nt: TGTGCCAGCAGCCAACAAAGGGCCAGTGAAGCTTTCTTT

v_gene: TRBV20-1
abundance: -
d_gene: -
j_gene: TRBJ2-3
CDR3aa: CSASLRGKRDTQYF
CDR3nt: TGCAGTGCTAGTTTACGGGGCAAAAGGGATACGCAGTATTTT

v_gene: TRBV4-1
abundance: -
d_gene: -
j_gene: TRBJ1-2
CDR3aa: CAGRPNYGYTF
CDR3nt: TGCGCCGGCCGACCTAACTATGGCTACACCTTC

v_gene: TRBV3-1
abundance: -
d_gene: TRBD1
j_gene: TRBJ2-1
CDR3aa: CASKTGGIVAHNEQFF
CDR3nt: TGTGCCAGCAAAACAGGGGGCATAGTAGCCCACAATGAGCAGTTCTTC

v_gene: TRBV29-1
abundance: -
d_gene: -
j_gene: TRBJ1-2
CDR3aa: CSPSKFRRPYGYTF
CDR3nt: TGCAGCCCCTCCAAATTCCGCCGGCCATATGGCTACACCTTC

v_gene: TRBV29-1
abundance: -
d_gene: -
j_gene: TRBJ2-5
CDR3aa: CSVEDKLGGQETQYF
CDR3nt: TGCAGCGTTGAAGATAAACTTGGGGGACAAGAGACCCAGTACTTC

v_gene: TRBV7-9
abundance: -
d_gene: -
j_gene: TRBJ2-3
CDR3aa: CASSLYARGDTDTQYF
CDR3nt: TGTGCCAGCAGCCTATATGCCCGCGGGGACACAGATACGCAGTATTTT

v_gene: TRBV29-1
abundance: -
d_gene: -
j_gene: TRBJ2-1
CDR3aa: CSVVSGTTSYNEQFF
CDR3nt: TGCAGCGTCGTCTCCGGGACGACCTCCTACAATGAGCAGTTCTTC

v_gene: TRBV7-9
abundance: -
d_gene: -
j_gene: TRBJ1-1
CDR3aa: CASSLVGVKQLNTEAFF
CDR3nt: TGTGCCAGCAGCTTAGTCGGGGTGAAACAGCTGAACACTGAAGCTTTCTTT

v_gene: TRBV30
abundance: -
d_gene: TRBD1
j_gene: TRBJ2-6
CDR3aa: CAWRGQGVVSGANVLTF
CDR3nt: TGTGCCTGGAGGGGACAGGGGGTAGTCTCTGGGGCCAACGTCCTGACTTTC

v_gene: TRBV3-1
abundance: -
d_gene: -
j_gene: TRBJ1-2
CDR3aa: CASSQEGDGYTF
CDR3nt: TGTGCCAGCAGCCAAGAGGGCGATGGCTACACCTTC